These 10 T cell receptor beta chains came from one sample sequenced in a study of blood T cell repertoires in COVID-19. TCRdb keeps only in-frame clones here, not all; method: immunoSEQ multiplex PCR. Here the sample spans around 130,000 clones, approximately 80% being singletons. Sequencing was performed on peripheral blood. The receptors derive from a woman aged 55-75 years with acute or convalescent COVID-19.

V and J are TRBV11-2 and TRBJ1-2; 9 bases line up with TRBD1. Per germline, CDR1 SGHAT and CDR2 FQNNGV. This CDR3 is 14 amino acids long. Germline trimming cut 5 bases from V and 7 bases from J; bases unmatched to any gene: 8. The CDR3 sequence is CASSATGGRGGYTF. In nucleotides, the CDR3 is TGTGCCAGCAGCGCAACAGGGGGCCGAGGTGGCTACACCTTC.

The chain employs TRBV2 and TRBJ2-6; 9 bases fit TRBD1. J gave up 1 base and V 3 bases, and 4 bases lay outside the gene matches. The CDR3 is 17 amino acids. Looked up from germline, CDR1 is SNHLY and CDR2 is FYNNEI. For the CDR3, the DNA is TGTGCCAGCAGTGACGGACAGGGGAATTCTGGGGCCAACGTCCTGACTTTC. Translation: CASSDGQGNSGANVLTF.

The CDR3 DNA is TGTGCCACCAGTCATCACGGGACAGGGAATGAGCAGTTCTTC. Encoded protein: CATSHHGTGNEQFF. This chain uses TRBV24-1 with TRBJ2-1, with 9 bases that match TRBD1. The CDR3 runs 14 residues. V lost 6 bases, J lost 7 bases, and 6 bases stayed unmatched. The germline CDR1 and CDR2 sequences are KGHDR and SFDVKD.

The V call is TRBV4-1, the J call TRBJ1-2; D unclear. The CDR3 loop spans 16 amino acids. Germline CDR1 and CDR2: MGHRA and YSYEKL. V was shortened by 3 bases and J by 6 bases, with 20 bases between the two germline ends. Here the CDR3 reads CASSHPGRDTGDGYTF. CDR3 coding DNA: TGCGCCAGCAGCCATCCGGGGAGGGATACTGGCGATGGCTACACCTTC.

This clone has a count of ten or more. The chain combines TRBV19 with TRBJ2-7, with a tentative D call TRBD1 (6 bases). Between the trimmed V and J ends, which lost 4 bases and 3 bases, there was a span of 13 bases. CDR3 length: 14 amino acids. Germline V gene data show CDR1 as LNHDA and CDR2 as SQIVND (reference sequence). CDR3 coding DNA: TGTGCCAGTAGTAGGACAGAGAGGAGCTACGAGCAGTACTTC. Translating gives CASSRTERSYEQYF.

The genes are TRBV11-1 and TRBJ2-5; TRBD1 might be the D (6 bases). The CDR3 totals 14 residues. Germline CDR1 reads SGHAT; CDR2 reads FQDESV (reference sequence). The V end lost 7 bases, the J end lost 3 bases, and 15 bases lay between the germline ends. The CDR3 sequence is CASNMGGGEETQYF. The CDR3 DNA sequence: TGTGCCAGCAATATGGGTGGGGGCGAAGAGACCCAGTACTTC. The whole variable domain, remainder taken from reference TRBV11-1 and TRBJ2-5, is EAEVAQSPRYKITEKSQAVAFWCDPISGHATLYWYRQILGQGPELLVQFQDESVVDDSQLPKDRFSAERLKGVDSTLKIQPAELGDSAMYLCASNMGGGEETQYFGPGTRLLVL.

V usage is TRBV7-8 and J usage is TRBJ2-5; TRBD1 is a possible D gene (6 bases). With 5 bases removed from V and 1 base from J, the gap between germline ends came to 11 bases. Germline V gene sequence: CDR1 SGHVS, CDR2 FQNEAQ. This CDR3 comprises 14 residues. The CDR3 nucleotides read TGTGCCAGCAGCAGAGACAGGTTCCAAGAGACCCAGTACTTC. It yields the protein CASSRDRFQETQYF.

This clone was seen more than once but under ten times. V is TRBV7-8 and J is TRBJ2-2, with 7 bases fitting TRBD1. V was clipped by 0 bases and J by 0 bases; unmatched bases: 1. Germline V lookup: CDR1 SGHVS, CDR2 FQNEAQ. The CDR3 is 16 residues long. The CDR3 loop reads CASSLATGANTGELFF. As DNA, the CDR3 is TGTGCCAGCAGCTTAGCTACAGGGGCGAACACCGGGGAGCTGTTTTTT.

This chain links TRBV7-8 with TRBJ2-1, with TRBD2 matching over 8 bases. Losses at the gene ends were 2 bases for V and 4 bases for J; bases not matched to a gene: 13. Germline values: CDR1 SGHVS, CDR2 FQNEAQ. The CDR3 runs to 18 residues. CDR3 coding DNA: TGTGCCAGCAGCTTAAAACCCCCGCCAGCGGGGGCTTACAATGAGCAGTTCTTC. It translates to CASSLKPPPAGAYNEQFF.

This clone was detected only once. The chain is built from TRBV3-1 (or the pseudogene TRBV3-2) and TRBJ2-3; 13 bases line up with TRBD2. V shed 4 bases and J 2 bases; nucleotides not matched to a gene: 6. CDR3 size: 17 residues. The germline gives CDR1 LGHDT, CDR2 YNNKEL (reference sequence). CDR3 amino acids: CASSPGTSGAFTDTQYF. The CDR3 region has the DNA TGTGCCAGCAGCCCTGGGACTAGCGGGGCCTTCACAGATACGCAGTATTTT.